Below, 10 T cell receptor beta chains from the same sample are listed, as sequenced in a study of shared clonotypes between healthy human individuals (dated by TCRdb to 2020 to 2022). Libraries were built with the immunoSEQ multiplex PCR assay. The table was pulled from immuneACCESS by TCRdb, which kept in-frame rearrangements only. Such tables lose some clones; where checked, under half of the loss comes from unresolved V genes, and the rest has no known cause. Present in this sample are 2 million to 2.5 million clones, approximately 96% of which were seen just once. The ten most abundant clones make up roughly 0.13% of the sample. Sequencing input: naive CD4+ T cells sorted from blood. The sample's cell subset or site label is to be understood as: CD45RA+ positively selected. These receptors all stem from a man younger than 35 in good health.

This chain uses TRBV5-1 with TRBJ2-5; TRBD1 agrees at 9 bases. The V gene end was trimmed by 4 bases and the J gene end by 5 bases; junction bases not matched to a gene: 9. Germline values: CDR1 SGHRS, CDR2 YFSETQ. The CDR3 length is 15 residues. The CDR3 DNA follows: TGCGCCAGCAGCGAAACAGGGGGCAATAGGGAGACCCAGTACTTC. Encoded protein: CASSETGGNRETQYF. Full variable domain (missing parts from reference TRBV5-1 and TRBJ2-5): KAGVTQTPRYLIKTRGQQVTLSCSPISGHRSVSWYQQTPGQGLQFLFEYFSETQRNKGNFPGRFSGRQFSNSRSEMNVSTLELGDSALYLCASSETGGNRETQYFGPGTRLLVL.

The J gene is TRBJ1-1, the V gene TRBV29-1; D is perhaps TRBD1 (6 bases). Trimming left V 4 bases short and J 0 bases short, with 12 bases between. The germline V gene has CDR1 SQVTM and CDR2 ANQGSEA. The CDR3 runs 14 residues. In DNA, the CDR3 is TGCAGCGTTGGGGCGACAGGACTGAACACTGAAGCTTTCTTT. It translates to CSVGATGLNTEAFF. The whole variable domain, filled in from reference TRBV29-1 and TRBJ1-1, reads SAVISQKPSRDICQRGTSLTIQCQVDSQVTMMFWYRQQPGQSLTLIATANQGSEATYESGFVIDKFPISRPNLTFSTLTVSNMSPEDSSIYLCSVGATGLNTEAFFGQGTRLTVV.

V is TRBV5-1 and J is TRBJ2-7, with TRBD2 matching over 7 bases. The CDR3 is 14 residues long. Losses at the gene ends were 1 base for V and 10 bases for J; bases not matched to a gene: 11. The V gene's germline CDR1 is SGHRS and CDR2 YFSETQ. CDR3 sequence reads: CASSLSTSESRQYF. Here the CDR3 DNA reads TGCGCCAGCAGCTTGAGTACTAGCGAGTCTAGACAGTACTTC.

The chain joins TRBV7-8 to TRBJ2-7; the D call may be TRBD1 or TRBD2 (5 bases each). The CDR3 is 14 residues long. Trimming removed 5 bases from V and 6 bases from J, with 17 bases in between. Germline CDR1 is SGHVS and CDR2 is FQNEAQ. The CDR3 DNA is TGTGCCAGCAGCCCCCAACTAGGGGTTCGCGAGCAGTACTTC. This codes for CASSPQLGVREQYF. The full variable domain, with the rest looked up from reference TRBV7-8 and TRBJ2-7, is GAGVSQSPRYKVAKRGQDVALRCDPISGHVSLFWYQQALGQGPEFLTYFQNEAQLDKSGLPSDRFFAERPEGSVSTLKIQRTQQEDSAVYLCASSPQLGVREQYFGPGTRLTVT.

The chain joins TRBV10-3 to TRBJ1-3, with D hard to call. Germline values: CDR1 ENHRY, CDR2 SYGVKD. The germline V and J ends were trimmed by 3 bases and 0 bases, with 15 bases remaining between them. The CDR3 contains 17 residues. CDR3 nucleotide sequence: TGTGCCATCAGTGATAGAGGAGGAACTCGCTCTGGAAACACCATATATTTT. Residues: CAISDRGGTRSGNTIYF.

V is TRBV30 and J is TRBJ1-1, with TRBD1 as a possible D gene (6 bases). This CDR3 contains 13 residues. Germline V lookup: CDR1 GTSNPN, CDR2 SVGIG (reference sequence). The germline V and J ends were trimmed by 4 bases and 2 bases, with 11 bases remaining between them. The CDR3 DNA reads TGTGCCTGGACCCGGGGGGCTAACACTGAAGCTTTCTTT. Translation gives CAWTRGANTEAFF. The full variable domain, with the rest looked up from reference TRBV30 and TRBJ1-1, is SQTIHQWPATLVQPVGSPLSLECTVEGTSNPNLYWYRQAAGRGLQLLFYSVGIGQISSEVPQNLSASRPQDRQFILSSKKLLLSDSGFYLCAWTRGANTEAFFGQGTRLTVV.

CDR3 DNA: TGTGCCACCACCAGGAGCTCCTACGAGCAGTACTTC. The encoded protein is CATTRSSYEQYF. The chain carries TRBV6-5 and TRBJ2-7; D not certain. V dropped 10 bases and J dropped 0 bases, with 10 bases sitting between them. This CDR3 is 12 amino acids long. The germline gives CDR1 MNHEY, CDR2 SVGAGI.

The chain links TRBV5-1 to TRBJ1-1, with D possibly matching TRBD1 (5 bases). The CDR3 has 14 residues. V was trimmed by 4 bases and J by 6 bases, leaving 16 bases between them. CDR1 and CDR2 from the germline V gene are SGHRS and YFSETQ. The CDR3 sequence: CASSGRWGRAEAFF. DNA of the CDR3: TGCGCCAGCAGCGGACGGTGGGGGAGGGCTGAAGCTTTCTTT.

The V call is TRBV28, the J call TRBJ1-2; possible D gene TRBD1, 5 bases. Deletions cut 3 bases from V and 5 bases from J, with 13 bases between. CDR1 is MDHEN and CDR2 is SYDVKM in the germline V gene. This CDR3 has 14 amino acids. CDR3 protein: CASSLATVLYGYTF. The DNA of the CDR3 is TGTGCCAGCAGTTTGGCGACAGTCCTATATGGCTACACCTTC.

This rearrangement joins TRBV9 to TRBJ1-5, with 10 bases lining up with TRBD1. Germline V lookup: CDR1 SGDLS, CDR2 YYNGEE. The CDR3 spans 14 residues. Trimming cost V 4 bases and J 7 bases; bases outside gene matches: 5. CDR3 sequence: CASSPGTGEQPQHF. DNA for the CDR3: TGTGCCAGCAGCCCGGGGACAGGGGAACAGCCCCAGCATTTT.